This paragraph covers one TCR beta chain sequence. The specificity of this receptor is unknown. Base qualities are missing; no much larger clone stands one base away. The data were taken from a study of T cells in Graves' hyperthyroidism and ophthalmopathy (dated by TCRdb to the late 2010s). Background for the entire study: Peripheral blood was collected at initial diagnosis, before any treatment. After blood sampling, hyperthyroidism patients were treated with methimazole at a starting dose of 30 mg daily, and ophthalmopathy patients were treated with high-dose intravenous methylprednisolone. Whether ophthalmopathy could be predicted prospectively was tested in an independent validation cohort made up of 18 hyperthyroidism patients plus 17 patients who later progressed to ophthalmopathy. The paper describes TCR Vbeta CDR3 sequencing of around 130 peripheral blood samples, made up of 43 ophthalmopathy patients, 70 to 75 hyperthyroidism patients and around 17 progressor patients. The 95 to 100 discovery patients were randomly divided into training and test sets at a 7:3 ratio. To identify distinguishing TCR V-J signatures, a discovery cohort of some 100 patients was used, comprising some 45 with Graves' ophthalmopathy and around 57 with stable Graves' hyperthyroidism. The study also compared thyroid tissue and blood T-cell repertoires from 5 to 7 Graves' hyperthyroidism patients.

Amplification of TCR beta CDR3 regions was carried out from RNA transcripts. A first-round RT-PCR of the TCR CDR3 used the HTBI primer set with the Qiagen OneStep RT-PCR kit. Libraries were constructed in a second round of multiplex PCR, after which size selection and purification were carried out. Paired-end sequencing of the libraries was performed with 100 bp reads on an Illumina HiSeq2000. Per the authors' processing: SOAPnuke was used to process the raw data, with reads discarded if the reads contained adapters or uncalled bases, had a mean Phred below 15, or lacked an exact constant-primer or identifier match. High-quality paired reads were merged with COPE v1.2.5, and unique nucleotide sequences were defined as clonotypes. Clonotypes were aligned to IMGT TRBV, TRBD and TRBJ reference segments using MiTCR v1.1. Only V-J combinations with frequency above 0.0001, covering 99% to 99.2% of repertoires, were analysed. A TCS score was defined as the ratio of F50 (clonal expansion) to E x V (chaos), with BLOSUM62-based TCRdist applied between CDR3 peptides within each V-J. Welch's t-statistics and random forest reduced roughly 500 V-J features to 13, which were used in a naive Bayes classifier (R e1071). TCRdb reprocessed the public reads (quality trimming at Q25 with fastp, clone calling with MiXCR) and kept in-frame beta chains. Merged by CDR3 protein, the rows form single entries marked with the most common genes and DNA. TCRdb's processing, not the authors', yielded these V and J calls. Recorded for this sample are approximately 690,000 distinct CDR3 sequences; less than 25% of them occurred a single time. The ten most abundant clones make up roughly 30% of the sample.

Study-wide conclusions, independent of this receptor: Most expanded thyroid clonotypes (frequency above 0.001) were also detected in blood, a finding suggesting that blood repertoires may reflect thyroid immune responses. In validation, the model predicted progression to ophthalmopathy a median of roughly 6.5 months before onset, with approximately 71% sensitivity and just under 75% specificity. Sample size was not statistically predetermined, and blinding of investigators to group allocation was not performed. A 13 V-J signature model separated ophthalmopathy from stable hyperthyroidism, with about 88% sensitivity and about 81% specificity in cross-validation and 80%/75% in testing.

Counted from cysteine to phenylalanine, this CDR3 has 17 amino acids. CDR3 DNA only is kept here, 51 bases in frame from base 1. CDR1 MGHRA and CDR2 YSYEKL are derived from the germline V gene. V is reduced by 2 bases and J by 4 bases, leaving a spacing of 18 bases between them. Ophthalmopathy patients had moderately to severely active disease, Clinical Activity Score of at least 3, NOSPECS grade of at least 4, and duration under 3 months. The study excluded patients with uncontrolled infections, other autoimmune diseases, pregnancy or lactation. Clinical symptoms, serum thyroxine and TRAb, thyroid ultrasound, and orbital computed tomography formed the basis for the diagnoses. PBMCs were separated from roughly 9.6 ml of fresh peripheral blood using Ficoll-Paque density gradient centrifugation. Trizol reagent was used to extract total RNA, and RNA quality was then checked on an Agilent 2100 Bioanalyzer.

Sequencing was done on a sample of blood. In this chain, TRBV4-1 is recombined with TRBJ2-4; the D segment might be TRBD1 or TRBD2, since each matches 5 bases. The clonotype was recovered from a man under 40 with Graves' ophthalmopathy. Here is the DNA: TGCGCCAGCAGCCAACGTTATGCCGGGACGGCTAAAAACATTCAGTACTTC. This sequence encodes CASSQRYAGTAKNIQYF.